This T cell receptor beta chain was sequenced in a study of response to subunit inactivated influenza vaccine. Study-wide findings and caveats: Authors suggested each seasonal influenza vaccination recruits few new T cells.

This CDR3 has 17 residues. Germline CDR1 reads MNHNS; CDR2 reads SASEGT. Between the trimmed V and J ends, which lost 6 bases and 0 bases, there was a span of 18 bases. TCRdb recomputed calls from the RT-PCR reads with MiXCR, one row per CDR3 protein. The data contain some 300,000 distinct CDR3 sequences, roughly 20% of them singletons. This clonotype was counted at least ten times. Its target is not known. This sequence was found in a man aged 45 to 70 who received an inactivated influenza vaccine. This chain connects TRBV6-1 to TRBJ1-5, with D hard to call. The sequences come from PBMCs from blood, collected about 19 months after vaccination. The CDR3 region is CASSPTIGRISNQPQHF. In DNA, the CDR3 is TGTGCCAGCAGCCCCACCATAGGACGGATTAGCAATCAGCCCCAGCATTTT.